This TCR beta chain derives from a study of blood T cell repertoires in COVID-19. Overall study: Collection of acute and convalescent COVID-19 samples took place in the United States, Italy and Spain. T cells, B-cell-depleted T cells, or PBMCs supplied cDNA or gDNA.

Profiled with immunoSEQ multiplex PCR; TCRdb holds only in-frame clones, not every one. Altogether 200,000 to 250,000 clones are present, approximately 88% being singletons, with the ten largest covering under 13%. The TCR comes from a man in his late teens or twenties with acute COVID-19. The sample comprised PBMCs or T cells enriched from blood (not recorded which).

This chain's CDR3 is CASTLGLAGTYEQYF. Written as DNA, the CDR3 is TGTGCCAGCACCTTGGGGCTAGCGGGCACCTACGAGCAGTACTTC. The chain uses TRBV28 and TRBJ2-7, with 8 nucleotides matching TRBD2. This CDR3 contains 15 residues. The V and J ends lost 7 bases and 2 bases, in that order; junction bases with no gene match: 10. CDR1 and CDR2 (germline): MDHEN, SYDVKM.